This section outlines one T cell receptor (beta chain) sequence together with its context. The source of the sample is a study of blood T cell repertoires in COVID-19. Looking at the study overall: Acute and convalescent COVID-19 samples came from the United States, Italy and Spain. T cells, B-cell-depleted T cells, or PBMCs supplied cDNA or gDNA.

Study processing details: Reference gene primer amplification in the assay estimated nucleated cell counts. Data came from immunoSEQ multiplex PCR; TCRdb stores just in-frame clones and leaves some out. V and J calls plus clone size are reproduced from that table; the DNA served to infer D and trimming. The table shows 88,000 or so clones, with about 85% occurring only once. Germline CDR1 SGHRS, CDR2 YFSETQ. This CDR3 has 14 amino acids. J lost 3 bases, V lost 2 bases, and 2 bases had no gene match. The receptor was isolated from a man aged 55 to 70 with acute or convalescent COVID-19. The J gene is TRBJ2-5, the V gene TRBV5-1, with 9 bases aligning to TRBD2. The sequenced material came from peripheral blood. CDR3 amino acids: CASSFSGGEETQYF. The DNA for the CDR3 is TGCGCCAGCAGCTTTAGCGGGGGAGAAGAGACCCAGTACTTC.